This is a list of T cell receptor beta chains from one sample in a study of radiation and T cells in renal cell carcinoma. Profiled with immunoSEQ multiplex PCR; TCRdb holds only in-frame clones, not every one. The table shows roughly 150,000 clones, with about nine tenths occurring only once. The source material was blood, sampled from a patient whose treatment included radiotherapy and nephrectomy. The receptors come from a woman in her forties or fifties with renal cell carcinoma. CDR3s include the opening cysteine and the closing phenylalanine or tryptophan. Rows give clone size only sometimes, using once, few, many, or a class for an expanded clone.

few,TRBV7-9,CASSWGAGELFF
once,TRBV5-1,CASRSTANTEAFF
few,TRBV25-1,CASSEGGDMNTEAFF
NA,TRBV9,CASSPPPLGGAPSYEQYF
NA,TRBV14,CASSQVGGSYEQYF
NA,TRBV7-2,CASSRENPDTQYF
NA,TRBV11-2,CASSTGTQTYEQYF
few,TRBV25-1,CASSEGLASYNEQFF
NA,TRBV9,CASSVAMNTEAFF
many,TRBV10-3,CAISEGRAAYNEQFF
NA,TRBV5-4,CASSLAFGGRMGEQFF
once,TRBV5-1,CASSLVAGTQETQYF
NA,TRBV29-1,CSVVRDSGNTIYF
NA,TRBV10-3,CAPITGNYGYTF
NA,TRBV9,CASSVGTSSTDTQYF
few,TRBV11-3,CASSLTRNTEAFF
many,TRBV11-3,CASSGGTRGTGELFF
NA,TRBV7-4,CASSFNWAGGNTEAFF
NA,TRBV19,CASSIQGAVGGKLFF
NA,TRBV4-3,CASSQEGQGLLYGYTF
NA,TRBV19,CASSIDRSYEQYF
once,TRBV5-4,CASGGGRNTGELFF
NA,TRBV7-2,CASSQEGLAGATGELFF
NA,TRBV19,CASTGPGELFF
NA,TRBV7-9,CASSPNEATQYF
NA,TRBV5-8,CASSPVEDGYTF
NA,TRBV4-2,CASRAWELNTGELFF
NA,TRBV30,CAWSGWTGGPDTQYF
NA,TRBV4-3,CASSQASGRGSYNSPLHF
NA,TRBV30,CAWSVWQGTEAFF
NA,TRBV7-3,CASSLTGTEAFF
NA,TRBV25-1,CASSQKWGNTEAFF
NA,TRBV5-1,CASSSGGNEQFF
NA,TRBV7-3,CASSLGSGELFF
NA,TRBV7-9,CASSPGDGYTF
few,TRBV6-1,CASSELYYEQYF
NA,TRBV11-3,CASSFNRNTEAFF